The sequence of this TCR beta chain was determined in a study of blood T cell repertoires in COVID-19. Study background: Italy, Spain and the United States were the sources of the convalescent and acute COVID-19 samples. The cDNA or gDNA used as material had been derived from T cells, B-cell-depleted T cells, or PBMCs.

CDR3 length: 13 amino acids. The J segment lost 7 bases and the V segment lost 5 bases, leaving 3 bases of the junction unmatched. Looked up from germline, CDR1 is MDHEN and CDR2 is SYDVKM. Followed over time, Seattle patients had been enrolled while infection was active. This clone has a handful of counts. Methods used by the authors: Scientists estimated how many nucleated cells there were by amplifying reference gene primers. Sequencing was performed with immunoSEQ multiplex PCR; in TCRdb, only in-frame clones are kept and a portion is missing. The V and J calls and clone size were taken over from that table, and D and trimming were inferred from the DNA. The sample records tens of thousands of clones, approximately 80% being singletons.

The sequenced sample consisted of peripheral blood. The J gene is TRBJ2-2, the V gene TRBV28; 8 nucleotides agree with TRBD2. The sequence was obtained from a man aged 50-60 years with COVID-19, enrolled during active disease. CDR3 loop: CASSGLAVGELFF. The CDR3, as DNA: TGTGCCAGCAGTGGACTAGCTGTCGGGGAGCTGTTTTTT.